This T cell receptor (beta chain) originates from a study of shared clonotypes between healthy human individuals (dated by TCRdb to between 2020 and 2021). With regard to the full study: The cohort comprised a couple of women and a few men aged 18 to 49 years. Per donor, three plates each were used for CD4 naive and CD4 memory, two for CD8 naive, and one for CD8 memory. The study deeply sequenced blood TCR repertoires of about 5 healthy adults to estimate repertoire size and the extent of clonotype sharing between individuals. Different laboratories and diverse techniques were used to prepare libraries and sequence TCR repertoires, to increase sequencing depth and limit assay-specific biases. Per donor, leukapheresis produced somewhere between about 0.94 and 8.9 billion PBMCs. The study at large found these results: Pairwise subsampling indicated that sequencing depth was expected to affect the degree of clonotype sharing among donors. Rarefaction of sorted-subset datasets indicated incomplete sequencing despite the large sequencing depth. Only blood was sampled, and tissue TCR repertoires likely differ from those in blood. Because the study included a small number of donors, the genetic and exposure-history diversity represented was limited. Larger estimated clonotype richness was generally found for naive subsets than for memory subsets. Across four donors, around 5.4% of naive CD4, more than 3% of naive CD8, 2.3% of memory CD4, and 0.4% of memory CD8 clonotypes were shared. Higher generation probabilities were observed for clonotypes shared by all four sorted-subset donors than for non-shared clonotypes.

This clone was found once. Its antigen has not been determined. No qualities accompany the bases; no much larger clone lies one base away. V and J are truncated by 6 bases and 5 bases respectively, leaving an intervening sequence of 10 bases. The germline V gene sets CDR1 to LGHNA and CDR2 to YSLEER. Including the terminal cysteine and phenylalanine, the CDR3 comprises 13 residues. The sequence is cut down to CDR3 DNA, 39 bases in frame from base 1. TCR CDR3 regions were amplified from genomic DNA by multiplex PCR using the deep immunoSEQ assay. Extracted genomic DNA from each cell subset was distributed evenly across all wells of several immunoSEQ 96-well plates, and each plate was treated as a replicate. For sorted subsets, roughly 200 ng of genomic DNA, equivalent to tens of thousands of T cell genomes, went into each replicate PCR. Purified libraries were quantified with a Qubit 3.0 fluorometer, sized on a Bioanalyzer 2100, and re-quantified with the KAPA Library Quantification kit. Each immunoSEQ 96-well plate was sequenced on its own single-read 150-cycle Illumina NextSeq 550 flow cell. The authors processed their data as follows. Because the immunoSEQ output held only junctional sequences and lacked quality scores, the filtering could not match the filtering applied to full-length reads. To assign V/J genes and CDR3, sequences were annotated against IMGT germline references using PyIR, a Python wrapper for IgBLAST v1.9. Reads were removed for weak V/J assignments (E-value above 1e-6), missing CDR3, stop codons, out-of-frame junctions, or ambiguous translated residues. V3J clonotypes were defined by identical inferred V gene, J gene, and CDR3 amino acid sequence. To compute the percentage overlap between repertoires, the number of shared unique clonotypes was divided by the size of the smaller repertoire. Repertoire richness was assessed with RTK rarefaction, the Chao1 estimator, and Recon v2.1 estimates of unobserved clonotypes. For all TCRbeta clonotypes obtained by the gDNA method from a handful of donors, generation probabilities were computed with OLGA. TCRdb mirrors the immuneACCESS table, restricted to in-frame sequences. Some clones are absent from its copies; in checked studies, under half trace to an unresolved V gene, and the reason for the others is unknown. The V and J calls and the clone size are those of that table, but D and trimming were determined from the DNA. This sample has nearly 2 million clones in its table, and roughly 94% of those were observed once. The top ten clonotypes cover less than 1.5% of the sample.

CD8 naive samples were CD45RO-negative cells positively selected for CCR7, giving a CD45RA+CCR7+ population that excluded TemRA cells. The donors were healthy, HIV-negative adults who had no recently reported acute infections or vaccinations. All donors were Caucasian adults living in Nashville, Tennessee, USA. Blood was obtained by leukapheresis, after which PBMCs were separated by Ficoll-Histopaque density gradient centrifugation and cryopreserved in liquid nitrogen vapor phase. Purity and quantity of every magnetically sorted T cell population were checked by analytical flow cytometry. Genomic DNA was isolated from each sorted fraction and quantified by UV absorbance on a Nanodrop 2000c.

The chain is encoded by TRBV4-3 joined to TRBJ2-2, with a tentative D gene TRBD1 over 6 matching bases. Sequenced material: naive CD8+ T cells sorted from blood. In the paper's terms, the cell subset or site label means: CD45RA+CCR7+. This TCR derives from a man aged 18 to 29 in good health. The DNA sequence is as follows: TGCGCCAGCAGTCCAACAGGGACCGGGGAGCTGTTTTTT. It translates to CASSPTGTGELFF.